This entry features one TCR beta chain sequence. Assay: immunoSEQ multiplex PCR; the TCRdb copy retains only in-frame clones and omits some. The table lists roughly 93,000 clones, less than 95% of them singletons. The data stem from a study of T cell changes during pregnancy in multiple sclerosis. In germline, CDR1 is MNHEY, CDR2 SMNVEV (reference sequence). The CDR3 is 14 residues long. V was shortened by 8 bases and J by 0 bases, with 11 bases between the two germline ends. Sequences were derived from peripheral blood, sampled before pregnancy. This TCR was recovered from a female donor with multiple sclerosis, enrolled in a pregnancy study. The chain recombines TRBV27 with TRBJ1-5; D ambiguous. CDR3 sequence (DNA): TGTGCCAGCCGGGGTCTTTATAGCAATCAGCCCCAGCATTTT. It specifies CASRGLYSNQPQHF.